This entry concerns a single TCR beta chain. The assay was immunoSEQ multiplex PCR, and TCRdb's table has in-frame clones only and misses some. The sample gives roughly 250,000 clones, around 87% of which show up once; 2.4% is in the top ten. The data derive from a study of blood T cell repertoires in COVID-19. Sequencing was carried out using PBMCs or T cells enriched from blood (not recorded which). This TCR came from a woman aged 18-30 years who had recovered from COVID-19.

CDR3 sequence (DNA): TGTGCCAGCAGCTTGGCGGCTAGCGGCACAGATACGCAGTATTTT. Translated, it gives CASSLAASGTDTQYF. This rearrangement joins TRBV5-5 to TRBJ2-3; possibly TRBD2 for D (6 bases). The V end was cut by 0 bases, the J end by 1 base, with 9 bases between. Germline V gives CDR1 SGHKS, CDR2 YYEKEE (reference sequence). The CDR3 contains 15 residues.